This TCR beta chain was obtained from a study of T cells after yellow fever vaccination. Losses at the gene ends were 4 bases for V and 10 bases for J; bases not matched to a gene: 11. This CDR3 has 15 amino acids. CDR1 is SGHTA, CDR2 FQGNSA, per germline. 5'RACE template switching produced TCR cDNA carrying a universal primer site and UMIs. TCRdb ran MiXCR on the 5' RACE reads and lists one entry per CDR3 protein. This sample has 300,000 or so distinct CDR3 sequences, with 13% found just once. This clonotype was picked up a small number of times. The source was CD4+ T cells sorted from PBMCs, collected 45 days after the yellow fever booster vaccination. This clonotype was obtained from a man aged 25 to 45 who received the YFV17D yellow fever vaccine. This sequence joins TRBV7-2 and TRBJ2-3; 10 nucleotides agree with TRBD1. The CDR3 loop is CASSSTGTGEGAQYF. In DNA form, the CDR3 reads TGTGCCAGCAGCTCAACCGGGACAGGGGAGGGGGCGCAGTATTTT.